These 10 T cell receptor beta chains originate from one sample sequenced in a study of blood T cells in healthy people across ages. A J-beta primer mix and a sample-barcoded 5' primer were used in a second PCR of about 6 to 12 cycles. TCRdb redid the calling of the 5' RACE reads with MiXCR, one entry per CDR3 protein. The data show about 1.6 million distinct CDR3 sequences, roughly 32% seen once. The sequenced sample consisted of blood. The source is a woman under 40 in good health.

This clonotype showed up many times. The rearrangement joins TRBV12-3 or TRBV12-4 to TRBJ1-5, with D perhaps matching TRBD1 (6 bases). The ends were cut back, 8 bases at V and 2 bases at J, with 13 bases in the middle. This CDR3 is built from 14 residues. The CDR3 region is CASSPQGGNQPQHF. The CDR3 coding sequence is TGTGCCAGCTCACCACAGGGCGGCAATCAGCCCCAGCATTTT.

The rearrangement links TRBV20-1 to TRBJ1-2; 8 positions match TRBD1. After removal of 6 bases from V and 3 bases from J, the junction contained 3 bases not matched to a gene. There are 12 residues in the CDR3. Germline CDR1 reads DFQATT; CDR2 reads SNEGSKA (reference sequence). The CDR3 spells CSAGTGDYGYTF. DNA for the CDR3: TGCAGTGCAGGGACAGGAGACTATGGCTACACCTTC.

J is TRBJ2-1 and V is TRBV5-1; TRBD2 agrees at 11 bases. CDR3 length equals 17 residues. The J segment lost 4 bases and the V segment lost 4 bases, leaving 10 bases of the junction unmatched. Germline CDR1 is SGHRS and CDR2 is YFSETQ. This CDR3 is CASSLALAGELYNEQFF. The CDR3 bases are TGCGCCAGCAGCCTGGCACTAGCGGGGGAACTTTACAATGAGCAGTTCTTC.

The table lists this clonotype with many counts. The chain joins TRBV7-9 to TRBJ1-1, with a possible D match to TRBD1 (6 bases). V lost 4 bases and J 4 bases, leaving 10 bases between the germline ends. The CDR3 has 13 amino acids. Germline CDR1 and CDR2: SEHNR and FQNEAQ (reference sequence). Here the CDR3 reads CASSSRGGTEAFF. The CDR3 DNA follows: TGTGCCAGCAGCTCTAGAGGGGGCACTGAAGCTTTCTTT.

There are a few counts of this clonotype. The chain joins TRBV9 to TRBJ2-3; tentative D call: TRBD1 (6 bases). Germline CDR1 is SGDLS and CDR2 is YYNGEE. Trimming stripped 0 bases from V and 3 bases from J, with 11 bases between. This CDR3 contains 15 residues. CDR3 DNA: TGTGCCAGCAGCGTAGAGGGGACAACTACAGATACGCAGTATTTT. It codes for CASSVEGTTTDTQYF. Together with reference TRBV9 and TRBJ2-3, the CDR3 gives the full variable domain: DSGVTQTPKHLITATGQRVTLRCSPRSGDLSVYWYQQSLDQGLQFLIQYYNGEERAKGNILERFSAQQFPDLHSELNLSSLELGDSALYFCASSVEGTTTDTQYFGPGTRLTVL.

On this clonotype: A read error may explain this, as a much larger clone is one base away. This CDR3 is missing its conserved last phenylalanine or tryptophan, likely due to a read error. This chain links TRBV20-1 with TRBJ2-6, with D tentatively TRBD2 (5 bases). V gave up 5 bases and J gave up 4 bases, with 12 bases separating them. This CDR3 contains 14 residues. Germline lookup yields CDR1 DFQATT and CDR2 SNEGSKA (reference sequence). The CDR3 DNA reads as TGCAGTGCTTGGGGAGTGGCCGGGGCCAACGTCCTGACTTAC. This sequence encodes CSAWGVAGANVLTY.

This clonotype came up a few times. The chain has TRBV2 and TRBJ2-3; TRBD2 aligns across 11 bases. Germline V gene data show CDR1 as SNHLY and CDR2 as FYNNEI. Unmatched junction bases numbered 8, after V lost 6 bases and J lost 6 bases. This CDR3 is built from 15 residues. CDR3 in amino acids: CASSPGLADSDTQYF. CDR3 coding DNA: TGTGCCAGCAGCCCGGGACTAGCGGATTCTGATACGCAGTATTTT.

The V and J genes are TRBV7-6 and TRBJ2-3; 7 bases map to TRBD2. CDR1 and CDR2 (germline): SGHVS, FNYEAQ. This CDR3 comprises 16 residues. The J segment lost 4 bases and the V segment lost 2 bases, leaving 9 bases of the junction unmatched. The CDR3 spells CASSLRGGLSSDTQYF. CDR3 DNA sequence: TGTGCCAGCAGCTTAAGGGGAGGGTTATCCTCAGATACGCAGTATTTT. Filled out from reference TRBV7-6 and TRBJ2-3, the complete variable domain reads GAGVSQSPRYKVTKRGQDVALRCDPISGHVSLYWYRQALGQGPEFLTYFNYEAQQDKSGLPNDRFSAERPEGSISTLTIQRTEQRDSAMYRCASSLRGGLSSDTQYFGPGTRLTVL.

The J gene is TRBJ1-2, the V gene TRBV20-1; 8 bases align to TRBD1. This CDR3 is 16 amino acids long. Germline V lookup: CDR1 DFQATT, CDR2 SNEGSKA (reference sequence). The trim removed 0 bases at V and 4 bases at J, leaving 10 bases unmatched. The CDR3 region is CSARDPRGRFGYGYTF. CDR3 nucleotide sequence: TGCAGTGCTAGAGACCCCAGGGGGCGTTTCGGCTATGGCTACACCTTC.

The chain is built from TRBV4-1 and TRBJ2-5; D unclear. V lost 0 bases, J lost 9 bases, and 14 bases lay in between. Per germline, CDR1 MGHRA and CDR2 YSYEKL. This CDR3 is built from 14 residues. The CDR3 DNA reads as TGCGCCAGCAGCCAAGAAAGCGACGGCCGGGCCCAGTACTTC. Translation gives CASSQESDGRAQYF.